The source of this T cell receptor (beta chain) is a study of shared clonotypes between healthy human individuals. Germline lookup yields CDR1 SQVTM and CDR2 ANQGSEA. This CDR3 is 13 amino acids long. Trimming shortened V by 5 bases and J by 5 bases, and 12 bases separated the two germline ends. A remark on this clone: Its cognate antigen is unknown.

Replicate PCRs run on sorted subsets employed 200 to 250 ng DNA, about 27,000 T cell genomes. Generated by immunoSEQ multiplex PCR, the TCRdb table keeps only in-frame clones and is missing some. The table includes about 1 million clones, around 76% detected once. Study results and caveats: Estimated richness values were generally larger in naive subsets than in memory subsets. Sorted-subset sequencing was shown by rarefaction to be incomplete despite large depth.

Material: memory CD4+ T cells sorted from blood. Subset in this sample: CD45RA-negative fraction. The chain joins TRBV29-1 to TRBJ1-4; D gene uncertain. This receptor was taken from a man aged 18-30 years in good health. The CDR3 DNA reads as TGCAGCGTTCAAGGACGGATAAATGAAAAACTGTTTTTT. It translates to CSVQGRINEKLFF.